A selection of T cell receptor beta chains follows, all from one sample in a study of T cells in Graves' hyperthyroidism and ophthalmopathy. Via MiXCR, TCRdb re-called the multiplex PCR reads, giving one row per CDR3 protein. The table includes hundreds of thousands of distinct CDR3 sequences, just under 20% detected once. The sample taken for sequencing was blood. Source of these receptors: a man in his forties or fifties with Graves' ophthalmopathy. Each CDR3 is given with its conserved first and last residue. A D gene is named only where the DNA matches it firmly. For some rows the clone size is stated as once, few or many, or as a class when expanded; others skip it.

d_call: TRBD1; j_call: TRBJ2-2; clone_size: few; v_call: TRBV24-1; cdr3_aa: CATSDLGQEINTGELFF; cdr3_nt: TGTGCCACCAGTGATCTGGGACAGGAAATAAACACCGGGGAGCTGTTTTTT
d_call: NA; j_call: TRBJ2-3; clone_size: many; v_call: TRBV20-1; cdr3_aa: CSAKTVADTQYF; cdr3_nt: TGCAGTGCTAAGACGGTGGCAGATACGCAGTATTTT
d_call: TRBD1; j_call: TRBJ1-2; clone_size: NA; v_call: TRBV7-9; cdr3_aa: CASSFITGGSGYTF; cdr3_nt: TGTGCCAGCAGCTTCATAACAGGGGGTAGCGGCTACACCTTC
d_call: TRBD1; j_call: TRBJ2-5; clone_size: many; v_call: TRBV10-3; cdr3_aa: CAISDFGQGQETQYF; cdr3_nt: TGTGCCATCAGTGATTTCGGACAGGGTCAAGAGACCCAGTACTTC
d_call: TRBD1; j_call: TRBJ2-7; clone_size: many; v_call: TRBV7-3; cdr3_aa: CASSLYPGQEYEQYF; cdr3_nt: TGTGCCAGCAGCCTATACCCGGGACAGGAGTACGAGCAGTACTTC
d_call: NA; j_call: TRBJ2-1; clone_size: few; v_call: TRBV3-1; cdr3_aa: CASSQDRLLYNEQFF; cdr3_nt: TGTGCCAGCAGCCAAGATAGGCTACTGTACAATGAGCAGTTCTTC
d_call: TRBD2; j_call: TRBJ2-1; clone_size: NA; v_call: TRBV7-3; cdr3_aa: CASSFGGGLFNEQFF; cdr3_nt: TGTGCCAGCAGCTTCGGGGGAGGGCTTTTCAATGAGCAGTTCTTC
d_call: TRBD1; j_call: TRBJ2-1; clone_size: many; v_call: TRBV7-2; cdr3_aa: CASTDRGYNEQFF; cdr3_nt: TGTGCCAGCACTGACAGGGGGTACAATGAGCAGTTCTTC
d_call: TRBD2; j_call: TRBJ2-7; clone_size: few; v_call: TRBV20-1; cdr3_aa: CSARVVAGGHGSSYEQYF; cdr3_nt: TGCAGTGCTAGAGTGGTGGCGGGGGGGCATGGGAGTTCCTACGAGCAGTACTTC
d_call: TRBD2; j_call: TRBJ2-1; clone_size: many; v_call: TRBV27; cdr3_aa: CASTPAGGYNEQFF; cdr3_nt: TGTGCCAGCACCCCGGCGGGGGGATACAATGAGCAGTTCTTC
d_call: NA; j_call: TRBJ2-1; clone_size: once; v_call: TRBV7-8; cdr3_aa: CASSLALTAEQFF; cdr3_nt: TGTGCCAGCAGCTTAGCCCTGACGGCTGAGCAGTTCTTC
d_call: NA; j_call: TRBJ2-2; clone_size: once; v_call: TRBV29-1; cdr3_aa: CSVAGTLNTGELFF; cdr3_nt: TGCAGCGTTGCCGGGACACTGAACACCGGGGAGCTGTTTTTT
d_call: NA; j_call: TRBJ2-2; clone_size: NA; v_call: TRBV27; cdr3_aa: CASSTSRSGELFF; cdr3_nt: TGTGCCAGCAGTACCTCTCGGAGCGGGGAGCTGTTTTTT
d_call: TRBD2; j_call: TRBJ2-2; clone_size: NA; v_call: TRBV20-1; cdr3_aa: CSAPTSGITGELFF; cdr3_nt: TGCAGTGCACCGACTAGCGGGATCACCGGGGAGCTGTTTTTT
d_call: TRBD1; j_call: TRBJ2-7; clone_size: many; v_call: TRBV28; cdr3_aa: CASSSPGQGNEQYF; cdr3_nt: TGTGCCAGCAGTTCGCCGGGACAGGGTAACGAGCAGTACTTC
d_call: TRBD2; j_call: TRBJ2-1; clone_size: few; v_call: TRBV7-9; cdr3_aa: CASSLPLAPSSYNEQFF; cdr3_nt: TGTGCCAGCAGCCTACCACTAGCGCCAAGCTCCTACAATGAGCAGTTCTTC
d_call: NA; j_call: TRBJ2-7; clone_size: NA; v_call: TRBV20-1; cdr3_aa: CSARTVPEQYF; cdr3_nt: TGCAGTGCTAGGACAGTTCCCGAGCAGTACTTC
d_call: NA; j_call: TRBJ1-1; clone_size: few; v_call: TRBV19; cdr3_aa: CASSTDLDTMNTEAFF; cdr3_nt: TGTGCCAGTAGTACAGACTTAGACACCATGAACACTGAAGCTTTCTTT
d_call: TRBD2; j_call: TRBJ2-1; clone_size: NA; v_call: TRBV19; cdr3_aa: CASSNHGLAFAYNEQFF; cdr3_nt: TGTGCCAGTAGTAACCATGGACTAGCGTTTGCCTACAATGAGCAGTTCTTC
d_call: NA; j_call: TRBJ2-5; clone_size: NA; v_call: TRBV7-9; cdr3_aa: CASSPGPSPRPIEETQYF; cdr3_nt: TGTGCCAGCAGCCCGGGACCTAGCCCCAGGCCAATTGAAGAGACCCAGTACTTC
d_call: NA; j_call: TRBJ2-7; clone_size: many; v_call: TRBV18; cdr3_aa: CASSPIKSGEQYF; cdr3_nt: TGTGCCAGCTCACCTATTAAGTCGGGCGAGCAGTACTTC
d_call: TRBD2; j_call: TRBJ2-1; clone_size: few; v_call: TRBV7-3; cdr3_aa: CASSGTSGKQFF; cdr3_nt: TGTGCCAGCAGCGGGACTAGCGGTAAGCAGTTCTTC
d_call: TRBD1; j_call: TRBJ1-1; clone_size: NA; v_call: TRBV20-1; cdr3_aa: CSARTGGMRTEAFF; cdr3_nt: TGCAGTGCTCGGACAGGGGGCATGAGGACTGAAGCTTTCTTT
d_call: NA; j_call: TRBJ2-2; clone_size: many; v_call: TRBV2; cdr3_aa: CATLKRAGELFF; cdr3_nt: TGTGCCACTCTGAAGCGGGCCGGGGAGCTGTTTTTT
d_call: TRBD2; j_call: TRBJ2-7; clone_size: many; v_call: TRBV7-2; cdr3_aa: CASSLGGVSGRSYEQYF; cdr3_nt: TGTGCCAGCAGCTTAGGGGGGGTCAGCGGGAGGAGTTACGAGCAGTACTTC
d_call: TRBD2; j_call: TRBJ2-1; clone_size: NA; v_call: TRBV5-4; cdr3_aa: CASSSGGDEQFF; cdr3_nt: TGTGCCAGCAGCTCGGGAGGGGATGAGCAGTTCTTC
d_call: NA; j_call: TRBJ2-5; clone_size: NA; v_call: TRBV20-1; cdr3_aa: CSARGDRGTQYF; cdr3_nt: TGCAGTGCCCGAGGGGACCGTGGGACCCAGTACTTC
d_call: TRBD1; j_call: TRBJ2-1; clone_size: NA; v_call: TRBV15; cdr3_aa: CATSKTGQGGNEQFF; cdr3_nt: TGTGCCACCAGCAAAACGGGACAGGGAGGCAATGAGCAGTTCTTC
d_call: NA; j_call: TRBJ1-1; clone_size: NA; v_call: TRBV4-1; cdr3_aa: CASSQVPEAGTEAFF; cdr3_nt: TGCGCCAGCAGCCAAGTTCCAGAGGCGGGCACTGAAGCTTTCTTT
d_call: NA; j_call: TRBJ2-5; clone_size: many; v_call: TRBV20-1; cdr3_aa: CSATVHETQYF; cdr3_nt: TGCAGTGCCACAGTCCACGAGACCCAGTACTTC
d_call: NA; j_call: TRBJ2-1; clone_size: many; v_call: TRBV12-3/TRBV12-4; cdr3_aa: CASILVGEQFF; cdr3_nt: TGTGCCAGCATCCTGGTGGGTGAGCAGTTCTTC
d_call: NA; j_call: TRBJ2-2; clone_size: NA; v_call: TRBV29-1; cdr3_aa: CSVEDQRFTGELFF; cdr3_nt: TGCAGCGTTGAAGATCAGAGGTTTACCGGGGAGCTGTTTTTT
d_call: TRBD2; j_call: TRBJ2-3; clone_size: NA; v_call: TRBV27; cdr3_aa: CASSFPGLEPQYF; cdr3_nt: TGTGCCAGCAGTTTCCCTGGACTAGAACCGCAGTATTTT
d_call: NA; j_call: TRBJ1-5; clone_size: few; v_call: TRBV6-1; cdr3_aa: CASRDNSNQPQHF; cdr3_nt: TGTGCCAGCAGGGACAACAGCAATCAGCCCCAGCATTTT
d_call: NA; j_call: TRBJ1-4; clone_size: NA; v_call: TRBV7-2; cdr3_aa: CASSFRPGLTNEKLFF; cdr3_nt: TGTGCCAGCAGCTTTCGACCGGGCCTCACTAATGAAAAACTGTTTTTT
d_call: NA; j_call: TRBJ1-2; clone_size: NA; v_call: TRBV20-1; cdr3_aa: CSARDLDTLGGYTF; cdr3_nt: TGCAGTGCTAGAGATCTGGACACCCTGGGGGGCTACACCTTC
d_call: NA; j_call: TRBJ2-7; clone_size: NA; v_call: TRBV2; cdr3_aa: CASSGQGRSYEQYF; cdr3_nt: TGTGCCAGCAGTGGACAAGGGCGTTCCTACGAGCAGTACTTC
d_call: NA; j_call: TRBJ2-7; clone_size: NA; v_call: TRBV7-2; cdr3_aa: CASSVGHTYEQYF; cdr3_nt: TGTGCCAGCAGCGTAGGACATACCTACGAGCAGTACTTC
d_call: TRBD1; j_call: TRBJ1-2; clone_size: many; v_call: TRBV28; cdr3_aa: CASSSLDRGHGYTF; cdr3_nt: TGTGCCAGCAGTTCCCTGGACAGGGGGCATGGCTACACCTTC
d_call: TRBD2; j_call: TRBJ2-1; clone_size: few; v_call: TRBV20-1; cdr3_aa: CSAGGENSGFSYNEQFF; cdr3_nt: TGCAGTGCTGGGGGGGAGAATAGCGGATTCTCCTACAATGAGCAGTTCTTC
d_call: TRBD2; j_call: TRBJ2-5; clone_size: NA; v_call: TRBV5-1; cdr3_aa: CASTPRGGGAVETQYF; cdr3_nt: TGCGCCAGCACCCCCCGGGGGGGGGGGGCAGTAGAGACCCAGTACTTC
d_call: NA; j_call: TRBJ1-1; clone_size: NA; v_call: TRBV7-9; cdr3_aa: CASSFARGNTEAFF; cdr3_nt: TGTGCCAGCAGCTTTGCCAGGGGCAACACTGAAGCTTTCTTT
d_call: NA; j_call: TRBJ2-2; clone_size: NA; v_call: TRBV3-1; cdr3_aa: CASSPPWTFGELFF; cdr3_nt: TGTGCCAGCAGCCCCCCCTGGACGTTCGGGGAGCTGTTTTTT
d_call: TRBD2; j_call: TRBJ2-3; clone_size: many; v_call: TRBV2; cdr3_aa: CASSRAGASTDTQYF; cdr3_nt: TGTGCCAGCAGTCGAGCGGGGGCAAGCACAGATACGCAGTATTTT
d_call: NA; j_call: TRBJ1-2; clone_size: NA; v_call: TRBV15; cdr3_aa: CATSRDNIEGYTF; cdr3_nt: TGTGCCACCAGCAGAGATAACATAGAGGGCTACACCTTC
d_call: NA; j_call: TRBJ2-5; clone_size: many; v_call: TRBV11-2; cdr3_aa: CASSLDRAARGETQYF; cdr3_nt: TGTGCCAGCAGCTTAGATCGAGCGGCACGGGGAGAGACCCAGTACTTC
d_call: NA; j_call: TRBJ2-7; clone_size: many; v_call: TRBV7-9; cdr3_aa: CAGGRANRSYEQYF; cdr3_nt: TGTGCCGGGGGTCGAGCGAACCGGTCTTACGAGCAGTACTTC
d_call: NA; j_call: TRBJ1-1; clone_size: many; v_call: TRBV5-8; cdr3_aa: CASSPGGRGNTEAFF; cdr3_nt: TGTGCCAGCAGCCCGGGGGGCCGTGGGAACACTGAAGCTTTCTTT
d_call: TRBD1; j_call: TRBJ1-1; clone_size: NA; v_call: TRBV5-1; cdr3_aa: CASSLLRGGEGTEAFF; cdr3_nt: TGCGCCAGCAGCTTACTCAGAGGGGGCGAGGGCACTGAAGCTTTCTTT
d_call: NA; j_call: TRBJ2-5; clone_size: many; v_call: TRBV12-3/TRBV12-4; cdr3_aa: CASSLGRVMGTQYF; cdr3_nt: TGTGCCAGCAGTTTAGGGCGGGTGATGGGGACCCAGTACTTC